This record looks at one T cell receptor (beta chain) sequence and its context. TCRdb's table, derived via immunoSEQ multiplex PCR, lists solely in-frame clones and lacks some. The table includes some 190,000 clones, 80% detected once. The CDR3 extends over 14 amino acids. Trimming left V 4 bases short and J 2 bases short, with 12 bases between. Germline CDR1 and CDR2: SGHNT and YYREEE (reference sequence). Participants were aged 18 to 89 years from around 24 US areas. Which cohort a participant joined came from the clinical history participants gave. The record originates from a study of blood T cell repertoires in COVID-19. Study-level background: Acute-phase and convalescent COVID-19 samples originated in the United States, Italy and Spain. T cells, B-cell-depleted T cells, or PBMCs provided the cDNA or gDNA that served as material.

The sequence derives from a man aged 30 to 45 with acute COVID-19. V usage is TRBV5-4 and J usage is TRBJ1-1; D remains unclear. The material sequenced was PBMCs or T cells enriched from blood (not recorded which). CDR3 DNA sequence: TGTGCCAGCAGCATGCGTCCGCCTAACACTGAAGCTTTCTTT. This codes for CASSMRPPNTEAFF.